Each of the 13 T cell receptor beta chains below was sequenced from the same sample in a study of T-cell memory formation after mild COVID-19. One entry per CDR3 protein results from TCRdb running MiXCR on the 5' RACE reads. The sample lists some 600,000 distinct CDR3 sequences, 17% occurring once. Material: PBMCs or a T cell subset sorted from them (not recorded which). These receptors were obtained from an adult woman who had mild COVID-19 (a few samples of this study predate the infection). Cell type and time point are not known.

The genes are TRBV12-3 or TRBV12-4 and TRBJ1-5, with D uncertain. CDR3 length equals 15 residues. Deletions cut 6 bases from V and 4 bases from J, with 16 bases between. This CDR3 is CASSSTALRNQPQHF. Here the CDR3 DNA reads TGTGCCAGCAGCTCGACGGCCCTGCGGAATCAGCCCCAGCATTTT.

This clonotype was seen only a few times. This chain connects TRBV11-2 to TRBJ2-5; D unresolved. Trimming cost V 2 bases and J 3 bases, with 4 bases left between them. This CDR3 is built from 12 residues. Germline V gene data show CDR1 as SGHAT and CDR2 as FQNNGV. For the CDR3, the DNA is TGTGCCAGCAGCTTACAGAAAGAGACCCAGTACTTC. Protein sequence: CASSLQKETQYF.

The chain carries TRBV7-6 and TRBJ2-3, with D perhaps TRBD2 (6 bases). Looked up from germline, CDR1 is SGHVS and CDR2 is FNYEAQ. V dropped 5 bases and J dropped 5 bases, with 14 bases sitting between them. The CDR3 runs 14 residues. CDR3 sequence: CASSTRLVGDTQYF. In DNA form, the CDR3 reads TGTGCCAGCAGCACCCGACTAGTAGGAGATACGCAGTATTTT.

This clonotype was observed a handful of times. This chain links TRBV2 with TRBJ2-4; no reliable D call. V was cut by 6 bases and J by 2 bases, with 8 bases left in between. The CDR3 sequence is 13 residues long. The V gene's germline CDR1 is SNHLY and CDR2 FYNNEI. The DNA for the CDR3 is TGTGCCAGCAGGCTTGATACCAAAAACATTCAGTACTTC. It specifies CASRLDTKNIQYF.

The chain recombines TRBV9 with TRBJ1-6; the D gene is possibly TRBD1 (6 bases). V gave up 0 bases and J gave up 10 bases, with 11 bases separating them. This CDR3 is built from 14 residues. Germline V CDR1 and CDR2: SGDLS, YYNGEE. In nucleotides, the CDR3 is TGTGCCAGCAGCGTAGCTGGGGGCTACTCACCCCTCCACTTT. This gives the protein CASSVAGGYSPLHF.

The rearrangement joins TRBV2 to TRBJ1-2; 7 bases map to TRBD1. With 2 bases clipped from V and 5 bases from J, the junction kept 2 bases outside the gene matches. The CDR3 totals 13 residues. The V gene's germline CDR1 is SNHLY and CDR2 FYNNEI. The CDR3 DNA reads TGTGCCAGCAGTGAATACAGGGGATATGGCTACACCTTC. Its translation is CASSEYRGYGYTF.

This clonotype was counted between two and nine times. The chain links TRBV7-9 to TRBJ2-3; D gene ambiguous. Between the trimmed V and J ends, which lost 0 bases and 4 bases, there was a span of 8 bases. The length of the CDR3 is 14 residues. The germline V gene encodes CDR1 SEHNR and CDR2 FQNEAQ (reference sequence). In DNA form, the CDR3 reads TGTGCCAGCAGCTTAGCTCCAGGTCCAGATACGCAGTATTTT. This encodes CASSLAPGPDTQYF.

This clonotype was detected only a few times. The chain couples TRBV9 to TRBJ2-2; no definite D call. V dropped 7 bases and J dropped 5 bases, with 12 bases sitting between them. Germline V gene sequence: CDR1 SGDLS, CDR2 YYNGEE. The CDR3 has 13 amino acids. The CDR3 reads CASGTDGTGELFF. The CDR3 DNA reads TGTGCCAGCGGTACGGATGGTACCGGGGAGCTGTTTTTT.

This clonotype was counted a few times. The rearrangement uses TRBV12-3 or TRBV12-4 and TRBJ2-1; tentatively, D is TRBD2 (6 bases). The CDR3 has 14 amino acids. Trimming cost V 1 base and J 3 bases, with 7 bases left between them. DNA of the CDR3: TGTGCCAGCAGTTTAGTGGACTACTACAATGAGCAGTTCTTC. This translates into CASSLVDYYNEQFF.

The chain uses TRBV19 and TRBJ1-1, with D hard to call. Germline V gene lookup returns CDR1 LNHDA and CDR2 SQIVND (reference sequence). V lost 8 bases, J lost 4 bases, and 14 bases lay in between. The CDR3 loop spans 13 amino acids. The CDR3 DNA reads as TGTGCCAGTGCGATCCCCTCGGGCACTGAAGCTTTCTTT. Its protein is CASAIPSGTEAFF.

This clonotype was detected a few times. The chain is built from TRBV27 and TRBJ2-1; D gene ambiguous. V gave up 2 bases and J gave up 0 bases, with 8 bases separating them. Germline loops: CDR1 MNHEY, CDR2 SMNVEV (reference sequence). This CDR3 region has 15 residues. In DNA, the CDR3 is TGTGCCAGCAGTTTACAAGAGGCCTCCTACAATGAGCAGTTCTTC. This sequence encodes CASSLQEASYNEQFF.

This clonotype was counted between two and nine times. The chain carries TRBV20-1 and TRBJ2-3; the match to TRBD2 covers 8 bases. The germline V gene has CDR1 DFQATT and CDR2 SNEGSKA (reference sequence). V shed 2 bases and J 5 bases; nucleotides not matched to a gene: 15. The CDR3 has 17 amino acids. The CDR3 DNA reads as TGCAGTGCTAGACCTCCCGTTGGAGCGGGAGAGGGAGATACGCAGTATTTT. Its translation is CSARPPVGAGEGDTQYF.

This chain uses TRBV4-1 with TRBJ2-2; no definite D call. V was pared by 4 bases and J by 4 bases, with 13 bases between. The V gene's germline CDR1 is MGHRA and CDR2 YSYEKL. CDR3 length: 15 residues. The CDR3: CASSRLAGLTGELFF. The CDR3 nucleotides read TGCGCCAGCAGCCGGTTGGCCGGCCTCACCGGGGAGCTGTTTTTT.